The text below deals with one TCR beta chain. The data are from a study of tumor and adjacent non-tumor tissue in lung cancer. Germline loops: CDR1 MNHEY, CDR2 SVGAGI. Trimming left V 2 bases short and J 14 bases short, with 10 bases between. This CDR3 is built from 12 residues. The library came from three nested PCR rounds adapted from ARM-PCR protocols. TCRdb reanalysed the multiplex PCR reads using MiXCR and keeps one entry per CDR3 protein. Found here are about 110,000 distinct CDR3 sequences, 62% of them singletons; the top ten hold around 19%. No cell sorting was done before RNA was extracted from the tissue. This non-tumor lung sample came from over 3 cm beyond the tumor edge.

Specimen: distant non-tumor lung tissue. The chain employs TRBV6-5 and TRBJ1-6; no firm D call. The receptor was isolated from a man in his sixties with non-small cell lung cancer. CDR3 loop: CASSYVSLALHF. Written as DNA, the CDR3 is TGTGCCAGCAGTTACGTGTCGTTGGCCCTCCACTTT.